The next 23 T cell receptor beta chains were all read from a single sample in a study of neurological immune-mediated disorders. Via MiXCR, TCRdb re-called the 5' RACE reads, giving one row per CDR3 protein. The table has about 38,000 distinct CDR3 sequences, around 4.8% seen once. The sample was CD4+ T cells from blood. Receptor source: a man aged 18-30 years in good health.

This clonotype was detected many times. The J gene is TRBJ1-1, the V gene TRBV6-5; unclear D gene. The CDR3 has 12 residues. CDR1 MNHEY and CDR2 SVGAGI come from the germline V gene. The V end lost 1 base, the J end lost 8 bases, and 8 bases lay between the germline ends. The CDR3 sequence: CASSYFSGEAFF. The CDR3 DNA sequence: TGTGCCAGCAGTTACTTCAGCGGGGAAGCTTTCTTT.

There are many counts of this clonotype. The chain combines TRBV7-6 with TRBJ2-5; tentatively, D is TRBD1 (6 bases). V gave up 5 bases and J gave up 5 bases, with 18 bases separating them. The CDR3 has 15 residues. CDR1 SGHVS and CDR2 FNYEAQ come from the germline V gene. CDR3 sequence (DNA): TGTGCCAGCAGCCGATCGGGACAAAGGTGGGAGACCCAGTACTTC. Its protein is CASSRSGQRWETQYF.

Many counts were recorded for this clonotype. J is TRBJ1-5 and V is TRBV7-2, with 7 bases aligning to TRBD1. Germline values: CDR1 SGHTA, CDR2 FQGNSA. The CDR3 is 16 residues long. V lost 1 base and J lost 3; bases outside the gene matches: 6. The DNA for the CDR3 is TGTGCCAGCAGCTTAGAACAGGGGAGGCCCAATCAGCCCCAGCATTTT. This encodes CASSLEQGRPNQPQHF.

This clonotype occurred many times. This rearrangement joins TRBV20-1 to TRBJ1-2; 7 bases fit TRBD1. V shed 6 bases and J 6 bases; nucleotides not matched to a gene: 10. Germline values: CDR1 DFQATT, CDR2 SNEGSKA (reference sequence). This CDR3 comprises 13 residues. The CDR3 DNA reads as TGCAGTGCCGGGACAGCAGTGGGCCATGGCTACACCTTC. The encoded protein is CSAGTAVGHGYTF.

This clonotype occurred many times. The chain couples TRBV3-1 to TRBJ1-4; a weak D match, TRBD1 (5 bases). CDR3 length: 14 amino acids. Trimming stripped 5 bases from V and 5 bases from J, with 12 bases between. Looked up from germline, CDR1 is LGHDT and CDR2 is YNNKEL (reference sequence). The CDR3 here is CASSETAKNEKLFF. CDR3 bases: TGTGCCAGCAGCGAGACAGCTAAAAATGAAAAACTGTTTTTT. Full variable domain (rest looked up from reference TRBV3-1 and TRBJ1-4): DTAVSQTPKYLVTQMGNDKSIKCEQNLGHDTMYWYKQDSKKFLKIMFSYNNKELIINETVPNRFSPKSPDKAHLNLHINSLELGDSAVYFCASSETAKNEKLFFGSGTQLSVL.

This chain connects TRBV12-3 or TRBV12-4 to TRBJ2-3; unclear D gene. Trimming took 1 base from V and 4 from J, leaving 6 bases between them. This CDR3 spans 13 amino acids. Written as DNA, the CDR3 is TGTGCCAGCAGTTTAGGGTACGCAGATACGCAGTATTTT. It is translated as CASSLGYADTQYF.

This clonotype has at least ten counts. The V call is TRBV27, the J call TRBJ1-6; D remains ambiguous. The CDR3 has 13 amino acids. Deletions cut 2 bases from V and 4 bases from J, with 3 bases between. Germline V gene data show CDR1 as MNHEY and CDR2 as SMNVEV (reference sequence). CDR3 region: CASSLQYNSPLHF. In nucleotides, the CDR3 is TGTGCCAGCAGTTTACAATATAATTCACCCCTCCACTTT.

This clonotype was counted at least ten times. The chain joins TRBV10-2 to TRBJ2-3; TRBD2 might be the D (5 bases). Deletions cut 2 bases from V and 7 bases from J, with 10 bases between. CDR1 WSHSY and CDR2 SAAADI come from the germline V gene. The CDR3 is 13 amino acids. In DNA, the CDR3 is TGCGCCAGCAGTGAGGCTAGCAGAAATACGCAGTATTTT. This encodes CASSEASRNTQYF.

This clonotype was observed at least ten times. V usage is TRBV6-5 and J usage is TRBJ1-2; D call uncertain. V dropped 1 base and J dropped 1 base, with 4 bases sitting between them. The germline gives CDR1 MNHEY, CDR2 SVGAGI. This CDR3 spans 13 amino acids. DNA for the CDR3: TGTGCCAGCAGTTACTACAGTAACTATGGCTACACCTTC. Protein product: CASSYYSNYGYTF.

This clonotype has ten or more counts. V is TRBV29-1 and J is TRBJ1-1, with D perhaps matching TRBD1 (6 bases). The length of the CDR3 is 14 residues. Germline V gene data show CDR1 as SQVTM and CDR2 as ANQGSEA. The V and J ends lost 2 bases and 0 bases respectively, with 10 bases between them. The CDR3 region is CSVESDRMNTEAFF. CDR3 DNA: TGCAGCGTTGAAAGCGACAGGATGAACACTGAAGCTTTCTTT.

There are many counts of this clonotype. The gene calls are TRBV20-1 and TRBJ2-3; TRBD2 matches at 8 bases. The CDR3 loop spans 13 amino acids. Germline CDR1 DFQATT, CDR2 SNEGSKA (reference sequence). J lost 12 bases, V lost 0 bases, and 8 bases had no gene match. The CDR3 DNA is TGCAGTGCTAGAGAACTAACCGGACTAGCCCAGTATTTT. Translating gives CSARELTGLAQYF.

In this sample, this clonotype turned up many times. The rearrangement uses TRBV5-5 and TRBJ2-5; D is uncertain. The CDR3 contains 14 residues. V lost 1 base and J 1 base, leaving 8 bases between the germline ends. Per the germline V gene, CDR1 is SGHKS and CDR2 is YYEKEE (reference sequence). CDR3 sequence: CASSLSVGQETQYF. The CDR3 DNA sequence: TGTGCCAGCAGCTTGTCCGTAGGCCAAGAGACCCAGTACTTC.

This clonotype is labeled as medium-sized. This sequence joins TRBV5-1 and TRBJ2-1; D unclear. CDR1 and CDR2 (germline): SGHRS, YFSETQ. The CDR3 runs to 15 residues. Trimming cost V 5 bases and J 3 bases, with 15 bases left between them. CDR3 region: CASRPGSTNYNEQFF. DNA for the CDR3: TGCGCCAGCAGGCCCGGCAGTACCAACTACAATGAGCAGTTCTTC.

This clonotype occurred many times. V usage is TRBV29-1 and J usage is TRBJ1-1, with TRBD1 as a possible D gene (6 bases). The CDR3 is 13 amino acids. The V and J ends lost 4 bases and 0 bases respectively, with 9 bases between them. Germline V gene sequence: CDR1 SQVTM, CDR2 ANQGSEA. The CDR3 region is CSVAGTLNTEAFF. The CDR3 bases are TGCAGCGTTGCAGGGACATTGAACACTGAAGCTTTCTTT.

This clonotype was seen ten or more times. The CDR3 DNA follows: TGTGCCAGCAGCTCCCGGACGGTTGATACGCAGTATTTT. As protein: CASSSRTVDTQYF. V is TRBV7-9 and J is TRBJ2-3; D unclear. Trimming took off 4 bases at V and 6 bases at J, with 11 bases between the two ends. This CDR3 contains 13 residues. Germline V gene lookup returns CDR1 SEHNR and CDR2 FQNEAQ (reference sequence).

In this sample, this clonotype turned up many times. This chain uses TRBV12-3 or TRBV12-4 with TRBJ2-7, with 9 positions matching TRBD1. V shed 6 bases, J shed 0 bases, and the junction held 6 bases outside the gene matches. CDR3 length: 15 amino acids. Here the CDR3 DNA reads TGTGCCAGCAGCCGGGGACAGGGAAGCTCCTACGAGCAGTACTTC. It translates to CASSRGQGSSYEQYF.

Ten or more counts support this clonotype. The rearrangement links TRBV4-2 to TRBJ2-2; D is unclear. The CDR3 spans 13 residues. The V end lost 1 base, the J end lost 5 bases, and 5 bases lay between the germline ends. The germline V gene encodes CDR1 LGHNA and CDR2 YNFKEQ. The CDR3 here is CASSQVSTGELFF. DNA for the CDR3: TGTGCCAGCAGCCAAGTCTCTACCGGGGAGCTGTTTTTT.

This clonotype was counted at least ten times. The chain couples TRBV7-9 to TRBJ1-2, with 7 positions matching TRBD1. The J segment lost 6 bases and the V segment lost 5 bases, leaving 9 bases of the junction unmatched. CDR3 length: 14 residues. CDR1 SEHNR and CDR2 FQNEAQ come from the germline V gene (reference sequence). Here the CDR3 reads CASSKQPGQHGYTF. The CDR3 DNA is TGTGCCAGCAGCAAGCAACCGGGACAGCATGGCTACACCTTC.

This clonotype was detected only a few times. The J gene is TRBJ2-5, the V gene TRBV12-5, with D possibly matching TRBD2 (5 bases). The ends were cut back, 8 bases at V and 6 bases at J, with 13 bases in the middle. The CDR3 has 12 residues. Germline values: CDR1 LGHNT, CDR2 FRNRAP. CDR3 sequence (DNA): TGTGCTAGTTCGGACGGGGTGAAGACCCAGTACTTC. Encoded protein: CASSDGVKTQYF.

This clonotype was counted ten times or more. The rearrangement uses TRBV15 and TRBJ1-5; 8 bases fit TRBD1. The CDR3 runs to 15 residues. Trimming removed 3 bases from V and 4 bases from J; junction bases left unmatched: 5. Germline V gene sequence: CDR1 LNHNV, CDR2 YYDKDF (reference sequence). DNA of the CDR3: TGTGCCACCAGCAGGAGGGACAGGAGAAATCAGCCCCAGCATTTT. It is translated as CATSRRDRRNQPQHF.

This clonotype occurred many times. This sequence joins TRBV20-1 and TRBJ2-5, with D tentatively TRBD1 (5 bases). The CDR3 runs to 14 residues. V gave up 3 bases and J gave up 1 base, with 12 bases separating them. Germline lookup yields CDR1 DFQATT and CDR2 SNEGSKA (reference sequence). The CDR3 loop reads CSASTFQGQETQYF. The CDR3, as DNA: TGCAGTGCTAGTACCTTCCAGGGCCAAGAGACCCAGTACTTC.

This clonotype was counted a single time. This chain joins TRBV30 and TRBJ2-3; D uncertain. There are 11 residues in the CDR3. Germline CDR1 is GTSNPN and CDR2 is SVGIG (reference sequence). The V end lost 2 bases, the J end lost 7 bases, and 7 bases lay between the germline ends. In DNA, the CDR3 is TGTGCCTGGAGTATAGCTAATACGCAGTATTTT. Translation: CAWSIANTQYF.

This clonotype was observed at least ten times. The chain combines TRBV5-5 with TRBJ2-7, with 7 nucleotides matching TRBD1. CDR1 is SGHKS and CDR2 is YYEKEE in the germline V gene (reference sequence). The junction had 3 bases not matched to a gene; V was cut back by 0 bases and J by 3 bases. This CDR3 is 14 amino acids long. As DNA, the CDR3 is TGTGCCAGCAGCTTGGTTCCAGGGGGCTACGAGCAGTACTTC. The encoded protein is CASSLVPGGYEQYF.